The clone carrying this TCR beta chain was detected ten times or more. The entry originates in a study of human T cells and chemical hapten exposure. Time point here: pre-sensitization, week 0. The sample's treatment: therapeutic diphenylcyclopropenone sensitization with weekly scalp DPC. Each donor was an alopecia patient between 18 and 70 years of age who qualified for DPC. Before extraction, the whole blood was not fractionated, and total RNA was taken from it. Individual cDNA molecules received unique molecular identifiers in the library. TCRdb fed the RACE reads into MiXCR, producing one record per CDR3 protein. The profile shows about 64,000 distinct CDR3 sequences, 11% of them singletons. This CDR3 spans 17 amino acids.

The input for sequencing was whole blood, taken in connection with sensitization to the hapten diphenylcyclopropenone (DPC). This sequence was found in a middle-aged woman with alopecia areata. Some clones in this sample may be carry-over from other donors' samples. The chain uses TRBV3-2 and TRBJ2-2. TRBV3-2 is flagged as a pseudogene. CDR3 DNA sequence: TGTGCCAGCAGCCAAGATGTAAACGGGGTAGTGACCGGGGAGCTGTTTTTT. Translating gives CASSQDVNGVVTGELFF.